The sample holds one count of the clone carrying this T cell receptor (beta chain). A read error is possible here, since a much larger clone lies one base away. The source of the sample is a study of glioma-infiltrating T cells. The wider study: Sequencing aimed for 4.5- to 10-fold coverage of approximately 990,000 peripheral T cells.

The CDR3 has 17 amino acids. The germline CDR1 and CDR2 sequences are MNHNS and SASEGT. The V and J ends lost 4 bases and 4 bases respectively, with 22 bases between them. TCR alpha and beta CDR3 regions were amplified from RNA using iRepertoire nested multiplex PCR. TCRdb used MiXCR to reprocess the multiplex PCR reads, holding one entry per CDR3 protein. This sample has 300,000 to 450,000 distinct CDR3 sequences, with about 40% found just once. This receptor was identified in a human donor with low-grade glioma or glioblastoma, undergoing nonglioma brain surgery, or in good health (not recorded which). This chain uses TRBV6-1 with TRBJ1-2; TRBD1 is a possible D gene (6 bases). Sequenced input: glioma tissue, nonneoplastic brain tissue, or PBMCs (not recorded which). The CDR3 sequence: CASSASPEGGLVYGYTF. In DNA, the CDR3 is TGTGCCAGCAGTGCCTCCCCGGAGGGGGGCTTGGTCTATGGCTACACCTTC.